These 15 T cell receptor beta chains were all obtained from the same sample, sequenced in a study of T cell changes during pregnancy in multiple sclerosis (dated by TCRdb to the late 2010s). To prepare the library, the immunoSEQ multiplex PCR assay was applied. The source is immuneACCESS, and TCRdb retained only in-frame sequences with V and J called. Part of the clones is not carried over; for the studies checked, unresolved V genes explain less than half of this, and the remainder is unexplained. The sample yields about 51,000 clones; roughly 93% were counted once. 1.5% to 2% of the sample is held by the ten biggest clonotypes. Here the sequenced sample was peripheral blood, taken in the second trimester of pregnancy. The origin of the receptors is a female donor with multiple sclerosis, enrolled in a pregnancy study.

This rearrangement joins TRBV27 to TRBJ2-7; D possibly corresponds to TRBD2 (7 bases). There are 14 residues in the CDR3. Germline V gene lookup returns CDR1 MNHEY and CDR2 SMNVEV (reference sequence). The germline V and J ends were trimmed by 3 bases and 6 bases, with 15 bases remaining between them. CDR3 DNA sequence: TGTGCCAGCAGTTTTGGGGGGGGGCGTCGCGAGCAGTACTTC. Protein product: CASSFGGGRREQYF.

J is TRBJ2-7 and V is TRBV19; TRBD1 matches at 12 bases. This CDR3 contains 15 residues. Germline V lookup: CDR1 LNHDA, CDR2 SQIVND (reference sequence). Losses at the gene ends were 3 bases for V and 4 bases for J; bases not matched to a gene: 4. CDR3 bases: TGTGCCAGTAGTATCGGGACAGGGGGCTCTTACGAGCAGTACTTC. Its translation is CASSIGTGGSYEQYF.

This clone was counted between two and nine times. This chain joins TRBV28 and TRBJ1-1; D not resolved. The CDR3 runs to 11 residues. The germline CDR1 and CDR2 sequences are MDHEN and SYDVKM. The germline V and J ends were trimmed by 8 bases and 10 bases, with 14 bases remaining between them. CDR3 region: CASGLIRGAFF. The CDR3 coding sequence is TGTGCCAGCGGACTTATACGGGGAGCTTTCTTT.

The chain carries TRBV27 and TRBJ2-3; TRBD2 is a possible D gene (5 bases). The V end was cut by 0 bases, the J end by 1 base, with 8 bases between. CDR3 size: 15 residues. The V gene's germline CDR1 is MNHEY and CDR2 SMNVEV (reference sequence). This chain's CDR3 is CASSLSWRGTDTQYF. The CDR3 DNA reads TGTGCCAGCAGTTTATCGTGGCGGGGCACAGATACGCAGTATTTT.

This chain links TRBV19 with TRBJ2-7, with TRBD2 as a possible D gene (6 bases). The germline V and J ends were trimmed by 3 bases and 3 bases, with 9 bases remaining between them. Germline CDR1 reads LNHDA; CDR2 reads SQIVND (reference sequence). The length of the CDR3 is 13 residues. CDR3 nucleotide sequence: TGTGCCAGTAGTATGGGGGGTCTCTACGAGCAGTACTTC. Translated, it gives CASSMGGLYEQYF.

CDR3: CAISEGTDSNQPQHF. The CDR3 DNA follows: TGTGCCATCAGTGAGGGGACAGATAGCAATCAGCCCCAGCATTTT. V usage is TRBV10-3 and J usage is TRBJ1-5; TRBD1 agrees at 7 bases. This CDR3 is 15 amino acids long. Germline V lookup: CDR1 ENHRY, CDR2 SYGVKD. V dropped 2 bases and J dropped 0; count of bases not matched to a gene: 1.

A single count supports this clone. The CDR3 DNA reads TGCGCCAGCAGCCAAGAACTAGCGGGTTCAAGCGAGCAGTACTTC. Protein product: CASSQELAGSSEQYF. The chain is built from TRBV4-3 and TRBJ2-7, with 9 bases matching TRBD2. V was clipped by 0 bases and J by 6 bases; unmatched bases: 6. The germline gives CDR1 LGHNA, CDR2 YSLEER. CDR3 length equals 15 residues.

V gene TRBV27 combines with J gene TRBJ2-1; 9 bases align to TRBD2. V shed 4 bases, J shed 5 bases, and the junction held 6 bases outside the gene matches. Per the germline V gene, CDR1 is MNHEY and CDR2 is SMNVEV (reference sequence). The length of the CDR3 is 15 residues. The DNA of the CDR3 is TGTGCCAGCAGTTCCCGACTAGCGGCTAACAATGAGCAGTTCTTC. Translating it yields CASSSRLAANNEQFF.

The CDR3 sequence: CASSFRRLSTDTQYF. CDR3 sequence (DNA): TGTGCCAGCAGTTTTAGGAGGCTTAGCACAGATACGCAGTATTTT. The chain is built from TRBV27 and TRBJ2-3; D is perhaps TRBD2 (5 bases). In germline, CDR1 is MNHEY, CDR2 SMNVEV (reference sequence). Trimming pared 3 bases from V and 0 bases from J, leaving 10 bases between. The CDR3 has 15 amino acids.

Regarding this clone: One end of the junction varies from germline; a read error may be responsible. The J gene is TRBJ2-2, the V gene TRBV7-7; 8 nucleotides agree with TRBD2. Germline CDR1 is SSHAT and CDR2 is FNYEAQ (reference sequence). The CDR3 contains 16 residues. The CDR3: CASSFAWTSNTGELFF. CDR3 DNA: TGTGCTAGCAGCTTCGCCTGGACTAGCAACACCGGGGAGCTGTTTTTT. The whole variable domain, remainder taken from reference TRBV7-7 and TRBJ2-2, is GAGVSQSPRYKVTKRGQDVTLRCDPISSHATLYWYQQALGQGPEFLTYFNYEAQPDKSGLPSDRFSAERPEGSISTLTIQRTEQRDSAMYRCASSFAWTSNTGELFFGEGSRLTVL.

The chain has TRBV19 and TRBJ2-5; the D gene is possibly TRBD1 (6 bases). Germline V gene sequence: CDR1 LNHDA, CDR2 SQIVND (reference sequence). The V and J ends lost 3 bases and 5 bases respectively, with 13 bases between them. There are 14 residues in the CDR3. The CDR3 region has the DNA TGTGCCAGTAGTATTGGGCACACAGGGGAGACCCAGTACTTC. The encoded protein is CASSIGHTGETQYF. Full variable domain (outside the CDR3, taken from reference TRBV19 and TRBJ2-5): DGGITQSPKYLFRKEGQNVTLSCEQNLNHDAMYWYRQDPGQGLRLIYYSQIVNDFQKGDIAEGYSVSREKKESFPLTVTSAQKNPTAFYLCASSIGHTGETQYFGPGTRLLVL.

This chain connects TRBV25-1 to TRBJ1-4; TRBD1 agrees at 8 bases. The CDR3 is made up of 16 amino acids. The trim removed 1 base at V and 1 base at J, leaving 2 bases unmatched. Germline V gene lookup returns CDR1 MGHDK and CDR2 SYGVNS. DNA for the CDR3: TGTGCCAGCAGTGAATCCAGGGGGCGAACTAATGAAAAACTGTTTTTT. It is translated as CASSESRGRTNEKLFF.

The V call is TRBV27, the J call TRBJ2-7; no reliable D call. V was pared by 6 bases and J by 0 bases, with 15 bases between. The germline gives CDR1 MNHEY, CDR2 SMNVEV (reference sequence). CDR3 length equals 15 residues. CDR3 residues: CASRALGISSYEQYF. Here the CDR3 DNA reads TGTGCCAGCAGGGCCCTAGGAATCTCCTCCTACGAGCAGTACTTC.

Concerning this clone itself: A read error may account for a junction end that differs from germline. The chain couples TRBV29-1 to TRBJ1-1, with D hard to call. The CDR3 is 12 amino acids. Germline V gene lookup returns CDR1 SQVTM and CDR2 ANQGSEA. The CDR3 DNA reads as TGCAGCGGTGAAAGCGTTGGCACTGAAGCTTTCTTT. It codes for CSGESVGTEAFF.

V gene TRBV11-3 combines with J gene TRBJ2-6; possibly TRBD1 for D (6 bases). V lost 1 base and J lost 0, with 13 bases in between. Germline loops: CDR1 SGHNT, CDR2 YENEEA. The CDR3 totals 18 residues. CDR3 nucleotide sequence: TGTGCCAGCAGCTTAGGCCACAGGGAATTCTCTGGGGCCAACGTCCTGACTTTC. Its translation is CASSLGHREFSGANVLTF. Full variable domain (outside the CDR3, taken from reference TRBV11-3 and TRBJ2-6): EAGVVQSPRYKIIEKKQPVAFWCNPISGHNTLYWYLQNLGQGPELLIRYENEEAVDDSQLPKDRFSAERLKGVDSTLKIQPAELGDSAVYLCASSLGHREFSGANVLTFGAGSRLTVL.